The present TCR beta chain was sequenced within a study of blood T cell repertoires in COVID-19. Study details: The United States, Italy and Spain provided the acute and convalescent COVID-19 samples. T cells, B-cell-depleted T cells, or PBMCs provided the cDNA or gDNA that served as material.

In the original workflow: Reference gene primer amplification gave estimated nucleated cell counts. Sequencing used immunoSEQ multiplex PCR; TCRdb keeps in-frame clones, though not all of them. D and trimming were read from the DNA, whereas the V and J calls and clone size are those reported in that table. The sample holds some 210,000 clones, about 92% seen once. The sequence was obtained from a man aged 30 to 45 with acute or convalescent COVID-19. The sequenced material came from peripheral blood.

CDR3 sequence: CASSPVSDRVNGYTF. CDR3 coding DNA: TGTGCCAGCAGCCCCGTGTCGGACAGGGTGAATGGCTACACCTTC. The chain combines TRBV5-4 with TRBJ1-2; the match to TRBD1 covers 8 bases. From germline, CDR1 is SGHNT and CDR2 YYREEE (reference sequence). This CDR3 region has 15 residues. The V gene end was trimmed by 4 bases and the J gene end by 6 bases; junction bases not matched to a gene: 11.